This is a list of T cell receptor beta chains from one sample in a study of cytomegalovirus exposure and HLA in healthy donors. The data were produced by immunoSEQ multiplex PCR, yet TCRdb's version contains in-frame clones alone and is incomplete. The table has 120,000 or so clones, more than 75% seen once; the top ten hold around 5.1%. Sequenced material: PBMCs. All receptors come from a man aged 18 to 30 in good health and CMV-seronegative. CDR3s include the opening cysteine and the closing phenylalanine or tryptophan. The D gene is left open where the match is weak. Part of the rows lack a size; the others show once, few, many or a class for expanded clones.

clone_size: -; v_call: TRBV19; j_call: TRBJ2-1; d_call: TRBD2; cdr3_aa: CASSIEHGREFF; cdr3_nt: TGTGCCAGTAGTATAGAGCACGGGAGGGAGTTCTTC
clone_size: -; v_call: TRBV19; j_call: TRBJ1-1; d_call: -; cdr3_aa: CASYRRGNTEAFF; cdr3_nt: TGTGCCAGTTATAGACGGGGGAACACTGAAGCTTTCTTT
clone_size: -; v_call: TRBV29-1; j_call: TRBJ2-1; d_call: -; cdr3_aa: CSIKGDPYNEQFF; cdr3_nt: TGCAGCATCAAGGGGGACCCCTACAATGAGCAGTTCTTC
clone_size: -; v_call: TRBV7-2; j_call: TRBJ2-1; d_call: TRBD2; cdr3_aa: CASSSRPSGRSLNEQFF; cdr3_nt: TGTGCCAGCAGCTCCCGGCCTAGCGGGAGATCCCTCAATGAGCAGTTCTTC
clone_size: -; v_call: TRBV30; j_call: TRBJ2-4; d_call: TRBD1; cdr3_aa: CAWSGQGGGGQNIQYF; cdr3_nt: TGTGCCTGGAGTGGACAGGGGGGCGGTGGCCAAAACATTCAGTACTTC
clone_size: -; v_call: TRBV7-6; j_call: TRBJ2-3; d_call: TRBD2; cdr3_aa: CASSLANPSGARTDTQYF; cdr3_nt: TGTGCCAGCAGCTTAGCTAACCCTAGCGGAGCCCGCACAGATACGCAGTATTTT
clone_size: -; v_call: TRBV11-2; j_call: TRBJ1-4; d_call: -; cdr3_aa: CASSQMGRGRNEKLFF; cdr3_nt: TGTGCCAGCAGCCAAATGGGCCGGGGTCGAAATGAAAAACTGTTTTTT
clone_size: -; v_call: TRBV25-1; j_call: TRBJ1-2; d_call: -; cdr3_aa: CASSTSLGSGYTF; cdr3_nt: TGTGCCAGCAGTACCTCGTTAGGGAGCGGCTACACCTTC
clone_size: -; v_call: TRBV13; j_call: TRBJ2-1; d_call: -; cdr3_aa: CASSPGDLAEQFF; cdr3_nt: TGTGCCAGCAGCCCCGGGGACTTGGCTGAGCAGTTCTTC
clone_size: few; v_call: TRBV21-1; j_call: TRBJ1-1; d_call: -; cdr3_aa: CASSDTVNTEAFF; cdr3_nt: TGTGCCAGCAGCGACACGGTCAACACTGAAGCTTTCTTT
clone_size: few; v_call: TRBV25-1; j_call: TRBJ1-2; d_call: -; cdr3_aa: CASSAIYGYTF; cdr3_nt: TGTGCCAGCAGTGCAATTTATGGCTACACCTTC
clone_size: -; v_call: TRBV5-8; j_call: TRBJ2-2; d_call: TRBD1; cdr3_aa: CASSFRTGPNTGELFF; cdr3_nt: TGTGCCAGCAGCTTTCGGACAGGGCCGAACACCGGGGAGCTGTTTTTT
clone_size: -; v_call: TRBV5-8; j_call: TRBJ2-7; d_call: -; cdr3_aa: CASTGHRTSYEQYF; cdr3_nt: TGTGCCAGCACCGGACACCGAACCTCCTACGAGCAGTACTTC
clone_size: -; v_call: TRBV5-1; j_call: TRBJ2-3; d_call: TRBD2; cdr3_aa: CASSGLAGAGTQYF; cdr3_nt: TGCGCCAGCAGCGGACTAGCGGGAGCTGGTACGCAGTATTTT
clone_size: -; v_call: TRBV2; j_call: TRBJ2-7; d_call: TRBD2; cdr3_aa: CASRSSGGAYEQYF; cdr3_nt: TGTGCCAGCAGATCTAGCGGGGGTGCCTACGAGCAGTACTTC
clone_size: -; v_call: TRBV7-2; j_call: TRBJ2-1; d_call: -; cdr3_aa: CASSLAYPSSASPSSNEQFF; cdr3_nt: TGTGCCAGCAGCTTAGCGTATCCCTCTAGCGCGAGCCCGTCTTCCAATGAGCAGTTCTTC
clone_size: -; v_call: TRBV12-5; j_call: TRBJ2-2; d_call: -; cdr3_aa: CASGLGHSTGELFF; cdr3_nt: TGTGCTAGTGGTTTGGGCCACAGCACCGGGGAGCTGTTTTTT
clone_size: -; v_call: TRBV30; j_call: TRBJ2-3; d_call: TRBD2; cdr3_aa: CAWSRSRTSGVADTQYF; cdr3_nt: TGTGCCTGGAGTCGCAGCAGGACTAGCGGGGTAGCAGATACGCAGTATTTT
clone_size: few; v_call: TRBV6-5; j_call: TRBJ1-4; d_call: -; cdr3_aa: CASSPMLANEKLFF; cdr3_nt: TGTGCCAGCAGCCCAATGTTAGCTAATGAAAAACTGTTTTTT
clone_size: once; v_call: TRBV6-1; j_call: TRBJ2-2; d_call: TRBD2; cdr3_aa: CASSPAGGTGELFF; cdr3_nt: TGTGCCAGCAGTCCCGCGGGAGGTACCGGGGAGCTGTTTTTT
clone_size: -; v_call: TRBV2; j_call: TRBJ1-2; d_call: -; cdr3_aa: CASSDIQANYGYTF; cdr3_nt: TGTGCCAGCAGTGATATCCAGGCCAACTATGGCTACACCTTC
clone_size: -; v_call: TRBV28; j_call: TRBJ2-7; d_call: TRBD1; cdr3_aa: CASSGRTGFVYEQYF; cdr3_nt: TGTGCCAGCAGTGGAAGGACAGGCTTTGTTTACGAGCAGTACTTC
clone_size: few; v_call: TRBV19; j_call: TRBJ2-7; d_call: -; cdr3_aa: CASSIAAGRHEQYF; cdr3_nt: TGTGCCAGTAGTATAGCGGCAGGGCGGCACGAGCAGTACTTC
clone_size: -; v_call: TRBV7-9; j_call: TRBJ1-1; d_call: -; cdr3_aa: CASSLQGSEAFF; cdr3_nt: TGTGCCAGCAGCCTCCAGGGTAGTGAAGCTTTCTTT
clone_size: -; v_call: TRBV7-9; j_call: TRBJ1-1; d_call: -; cdr3_aa: CASRPTGNTEAFF; cdr3_nt: TGTGCCAGCAGACCTACAGGGAACACTGAAGCTTTCTTT
clone_size: -; v_call: TRBV4-2; j_call: TRBJ2-5; d_call: TRBD1; cdr3_aa: CASSQQGEGQETQYF; cdr3_nt: TGTGCCAGCAGCCAACAGGGGGAAGGGCAAGAGACCCAGTACTTC
clone_size: -; v_call: TRBV7-6; j_call: TRBJ1-2; d_call: TRBD1; cdr3_aa: CASSPGTENYGYTF; cdr3_nt: TGTGCCAGCAGCCCAGGGACAGAGAACTATGGCTACACCTTC
clone_size: -; v_call: TRBV7-6; j_call: TRBJ2-2; d_call: -; cdr3_aa: CASSREQGSNTGELFF; cdr3_nt: TGTGCCAGCAGCCGTGAACAGGGCTCAAACACCGGGGAGCTGTTTTTT
clone_size: -; v_call: TRBV7-2; j_call: TRBJ2-7; d_call: -; cdr3_aa: CASSLGAPGTYEQYF; cdr3_nt: TGTGCCAGCAGTTTGGGAGCCCCGGGTACCTACGAGCAGTACTTC
clone_size: -; v_call: TRBV2; j_call: TRBJ2-7; d_call: -; cdr3_aa: CASSWLVPTYEQYF; cdr3_nt: TGTGCCAGCAGTTGGTTAGTTCCGACCTACGAGCAGTACTTC
clone_size: once; v_call: TRBV6-5; j_call: TRBJ1-1; d_call: -; cdr3_aa: CASSYGVGTLNTEAFF; cdr3_nt: TGTGCCAGCAGTTACGGGGTCGGGACACTGAACACTGAAGCTTTCTTT
clone_size: -; v_call: TRBV27; j_call: TRBJ1-5; d_call: -; cdr3_aa: CASSSALYQPQHF; cdr3_nt: TGTGCCAGCAGCTCCGCACTATATCAGCCCCAGCATTTT
clone_size: -; v_call: TRBV2; j_call: TRBJ2-3; d_call: TRBD1; cdr3_aa: CATRDSSTDTQYF; cdr3_nt: TGTGCCACCCGGGACAGTAGCACAGATACGCAGTATTTT
clone_size: -; v_call: TRBV21-1; j_call: TRBJ1-2; d_call: -; cdr3_aa: CAPRGFYGYTF; cdr3_nt: TGTGCCCCCAGGGGATTCTATGGCTACACCTTC
clone_size: -; v_call: TRBV7-9; j_call: TRBJ1-1; d_call: TRBD1; cdr3_aa: CASSRTGNTEAFF; cdr3_nt: TGTGCCAGCAGCCGGACAGGGAACACTGAAGCTTTCTTT
clone_size: -; v_call: TRBV6-4; j_call: TRBJ2-1; d_call: TRBD2; cdr3_aa: CASSVAGGSYNEQFF; cdr3_nt: TGTGCCAGCAGTGTAGCGGGGGGCTCCTACAATGAGCAGTTCTTC
clone_size: -; v_call: TRBV7-8; j_call: TRBJ1-3; d_call: TRBD1; cdr3_aa: CASSLALPGQGSGNTIYF; cdr3_nt: TGTGCCAGCAGCTTAGCTCTCCCAGGACAGGGCTCTGGAAACACCATATATTTT